One sample yielded the 5 T cell receptor beta chains listed below, sequenced in a study of glioma-infiltrating T cells. Amplification of TCR alpha and beta CDR3 regions from RNA used iRepertoire nested multiplex PCR. TCRdb re-analysed the multiplex PCR reads in MiXCR, keeping a single row per CDR3 protein. The repertoire includes over 3,000 distinct CDR3 sequences, approximately 40% of them detected once, and approximately 48% sits in the top ten. Specimen: glioma tissue, nonneoplastic brain tissue, or PBMCs (not recorded which). The receptors come from a human donor with low-grade glioma or glioblastoma, undergoing nonglioma brain surgery, or in good health (not recorded which).

The V call is TRBV20-1, the J call TRBJ2-1; the D gene is possibly TRBD2 (5 bases). Germline V gives CDR1 DFQATT, CDR2 SNEGSKA (reference sequence). The CDR3 covers 13 residues. V lost 5 bases, J lost 5 bases, and 13 bases lay in between. CDR3 amino acids: CSAQTAADNEQFF. CDR3 DNA: TGCAGTGCTCAAACAGCGGCAGACAATGAGCAGTTCTTC.

Concerning this clonotype: One end of the junction does not line up with germline, which may come from a read error. The V call is TRBV6-5, the J call TRBJ1-5; 7 positions match TRBD1. This CDR3 has 16 amino acids. Germline V gene sequence: CDR1 MNHEY, CDR2 SVGAGI. CDR3 nucleotides: TGTGTCAGCAGTTACGGGACAGACGCGAGCAATAAGCCCCAGGATTTT. Protein: CVSSYGTDASNKPQDF.

This clonotype is medium-sized (0.01 to 0.1%). The chain is built from TRBV9 and TRBJ2-7; D gene unclear. The CDR3 is 15 amino acids. From germline, CDR1 is SGDLS and CDR2 YYNGEE. Between the trimmed V and J ends, which lost 0 bases and 5 bases, there was a span of 15 bases. CDR3 residues: CASSVDPLPSDEQYF. The CDR3 DNA follows: TGTGCCAGCAGCGTAGATCCATTACCGTCCGACGAGCAGTACTTC.

In its sample, this clonotype ranks as medium-sized. This chain links TRBV10-1 with TRBJ2-3; D ambiguous. CDR1 is WNHNN, CDR2 SYGVQD, per germline (reference sequence). V lost 8 bases and J 6 bases, leaving 15 bases between the germline ends. This CDR3 contains 13 residues. The CDR3 protein is CASQAAPQDTQYF. The CDR3 DNA is TGCGCCAGCCAAGCCGCCCCACAGGATACGCAGTATTTT.

Remarks on this clonotype: Compared with germline, one end of the junction differs, possibly owing to a read error. This chain joins TRBV7-9 and TRBJ1-2; 8 positions match TRBD1. There are 14 residues in the CDR3. Germline V CDR1 and CDR2: SEHNR, FQNEAQ (reference sequence). CDR3 sequence (DNA): TGTGCCAGCAGACAAGTGGGACAGGACTATGGGTACACCTTC. The encoded protein is CASRQVGQDYGYTF.